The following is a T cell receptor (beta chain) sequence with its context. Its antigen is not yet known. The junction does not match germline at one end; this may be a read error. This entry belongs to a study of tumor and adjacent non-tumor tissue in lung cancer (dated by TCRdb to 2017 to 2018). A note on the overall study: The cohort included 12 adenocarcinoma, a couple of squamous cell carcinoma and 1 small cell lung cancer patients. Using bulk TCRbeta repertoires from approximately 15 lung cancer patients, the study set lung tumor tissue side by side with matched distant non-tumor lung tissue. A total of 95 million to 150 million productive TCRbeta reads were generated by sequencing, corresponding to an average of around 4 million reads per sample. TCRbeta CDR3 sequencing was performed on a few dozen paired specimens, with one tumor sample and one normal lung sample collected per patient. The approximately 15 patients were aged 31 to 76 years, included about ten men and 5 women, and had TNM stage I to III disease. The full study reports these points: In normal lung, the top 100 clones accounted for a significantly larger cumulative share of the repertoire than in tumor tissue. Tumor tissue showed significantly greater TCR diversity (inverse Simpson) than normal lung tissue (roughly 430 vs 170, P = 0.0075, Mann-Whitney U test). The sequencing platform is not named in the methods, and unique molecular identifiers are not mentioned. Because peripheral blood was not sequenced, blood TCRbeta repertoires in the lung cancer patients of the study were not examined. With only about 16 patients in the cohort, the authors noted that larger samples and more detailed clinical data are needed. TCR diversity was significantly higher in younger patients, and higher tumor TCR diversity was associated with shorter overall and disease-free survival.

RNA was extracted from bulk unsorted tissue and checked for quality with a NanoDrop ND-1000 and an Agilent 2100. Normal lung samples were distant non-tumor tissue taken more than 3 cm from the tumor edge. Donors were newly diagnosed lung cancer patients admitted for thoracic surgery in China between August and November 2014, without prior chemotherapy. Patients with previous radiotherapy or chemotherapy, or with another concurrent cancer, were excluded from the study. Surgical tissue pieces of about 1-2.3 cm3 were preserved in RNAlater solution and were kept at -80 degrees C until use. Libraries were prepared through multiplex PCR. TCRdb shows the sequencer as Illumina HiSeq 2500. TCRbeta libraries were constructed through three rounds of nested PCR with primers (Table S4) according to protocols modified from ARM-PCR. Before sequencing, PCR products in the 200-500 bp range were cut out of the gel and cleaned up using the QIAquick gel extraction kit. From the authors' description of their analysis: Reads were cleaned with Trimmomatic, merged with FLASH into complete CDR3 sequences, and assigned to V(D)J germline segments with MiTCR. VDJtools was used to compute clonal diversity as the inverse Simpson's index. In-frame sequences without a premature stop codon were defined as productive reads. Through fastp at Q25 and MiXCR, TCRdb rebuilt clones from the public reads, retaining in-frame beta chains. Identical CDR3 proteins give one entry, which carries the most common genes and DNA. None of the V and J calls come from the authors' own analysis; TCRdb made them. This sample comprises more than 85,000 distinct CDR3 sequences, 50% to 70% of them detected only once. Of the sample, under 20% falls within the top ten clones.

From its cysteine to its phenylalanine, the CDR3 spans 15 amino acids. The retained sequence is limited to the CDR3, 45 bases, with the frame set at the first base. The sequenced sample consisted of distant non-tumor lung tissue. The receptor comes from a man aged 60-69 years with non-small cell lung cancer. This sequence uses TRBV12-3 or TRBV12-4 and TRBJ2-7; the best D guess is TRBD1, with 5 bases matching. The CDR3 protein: CTSSDTGARVYEQYF. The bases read TGTACCAGCAGTGATACGGGTGCCAGGGTCTACGAGCAGTACTTC.